The source of this T cell receptor (beta chain) is a study of cytomegalovirus exposure and HLA in healthy donors. Study-level results: The study reported that TCR beta sequences accurately predicted HLA-A and HLA-B alleles in most subjects. No immune exposure information besides CMV serostatus was available.

Looked up from germline, CDR1 is MNHEY and CDR2 is SMNVEV (reference sequence). CDR3 length: 16 residues. With V trimmed by 4 bases and J by 3 bases, 12 bases remained unmatched. PCR amplification relied on 60 Vbeta primers (plus 13 Jbeta primers). Method: immunoSEQ multiplex PCR; TCRdb's copy keeps in-frame clones and lacks some. The repertoire holds some 180,000 clones, with 80% as singletons. This clone was picked up one time. Its matching antigen is unknown. The sample was PBMCs. This TCR derives from a woman under 40 in good health and CMV-seronegative. This chain uses TRBV27 with TRBJ2-7; 7 bases agree with TRBD2. The CDR3 here is CASSSTGLVPYYEQYF. CDR3 nucleotide sequence: TGTGCCAGCAGTTCCACCGGACTAGTACCCTACTACGAGCAGTACTTC.